Below, one T cell receptor beta chain is given with its context. What it recognizes is unknown. V was clipped by 3 bases and J by 7 bases; unmatched bases: 17. The CDR3 extends over 18 amino acids. Germline V gene lookup returns CDR1 KGHSH and CDR2 LQKENI. The sample belongs to a study of graft-versus-host responses after intestinal transplantation. Looking at the study overall: Recipients received multivisceral, liver-intestinal, or isolated intestinal transplants. Every recipient had anti-thymocyte globulin induction and approximately 3 years of tacrolimus plus steroids. Findings of the study overall: GvH clones were found in recipient marrow; some appeared first in ileum or blood. Circulating GvH clone levels at their peak were associated with HvG declines (early post-transplant).

This table comes from immunoSEQ multiplex PCR, and its TCRdb copy is limited to in-frame clones, with some not included. Seen here are 95,000 to 110,000 clones, 80% to 90% observed once, and the top ten hold 0.71%. This clonotype originated in a human donor who was the organ donor for an intestinal transplant. The sequencing here drew on unstimulated CD4+ T cells sorted from spleen or lymph node cells, taken before transplant. The chain uses TRBV18 and TRBJ2-1; TRBD2 aligns across 8 bases. In DNA, the CDR3 is TGTGCCAGCTCACCGAATGGGTCCGCAGCGGGAGTTTTGAATGAGCAGTTCTTC. It is translated as CASSPNGSAAGVLNEQFF.